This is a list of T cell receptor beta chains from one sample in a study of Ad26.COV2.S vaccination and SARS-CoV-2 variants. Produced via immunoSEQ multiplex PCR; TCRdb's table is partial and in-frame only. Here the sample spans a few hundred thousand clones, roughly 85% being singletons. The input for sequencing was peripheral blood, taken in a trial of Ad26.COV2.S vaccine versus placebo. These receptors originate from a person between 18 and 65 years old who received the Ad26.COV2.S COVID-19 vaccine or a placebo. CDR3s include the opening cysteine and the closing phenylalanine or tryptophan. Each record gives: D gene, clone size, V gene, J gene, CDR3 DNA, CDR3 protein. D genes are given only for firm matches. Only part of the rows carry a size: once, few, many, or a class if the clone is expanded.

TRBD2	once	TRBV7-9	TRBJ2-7	TGTGCCAGCAGCTTAGGAATCCAGCGGGAGCTTCTGTACGAGCAGTACTTC	CASSLGIQRELLYEQYF
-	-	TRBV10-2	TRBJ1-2	TGCGCCGGGCACGTTCCGCCGGATGGCTACACCTTC	CAGHVPPDGYTF
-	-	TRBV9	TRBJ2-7	TGTGCCAGCAGCCAGGGGCAAGGTATCTACGAGCAGTACTTC	CASSQGQGIYEQYF
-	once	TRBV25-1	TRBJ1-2	TGTGCCAGCAGTTCAGGGTCCTTCACCGGGAGAAACTATGGCTACACCTTC	CASSSGSFTGRNYGYTF
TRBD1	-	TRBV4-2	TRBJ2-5	TGTGCCAGCAGCGGGACAGGGAAAGAGACCCAGTACTTC	CASSGTGKETQYF
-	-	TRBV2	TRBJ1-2	TGTGCCAGCAGCTCCCGGCCGGGGTCCATAGAGGGCTACACCTTC	CASSSRPGSIEGYTF
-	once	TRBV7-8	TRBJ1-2	TGTGCCAGCAGCTTAGTCCGGCCCGGGGCCACGAACTATGGCTACACCTTC	CASSLVRPGATNYGYTF
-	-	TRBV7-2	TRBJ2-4	TGTGCCAGCAGCTTAGGGGCAGGGAACATTCAGTACTTC	CASSLGAGNIQYF
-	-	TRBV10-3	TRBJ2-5	TGTGCCACCTATCACGGACCGGCGGGCGAGGAGACCCAGTACTTC	CATYHGPAGEETQYF
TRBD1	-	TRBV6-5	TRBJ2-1	TGTGCCAGCAGTCCGGACAGGGGCCAAGCGAATGAGCAGTTCTTC	CASSPDRGQANEQFF
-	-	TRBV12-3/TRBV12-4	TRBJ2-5	TGTGCCAGCAACGTCCGGGGGCGGGAGACCCAGTACTTC	CASNVRGRETQYF
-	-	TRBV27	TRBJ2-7	TGTGCCAGCAGTTTCGGCCAGTCACCATACGAGCAGTACTTC	CASSFGQSPYEQYF
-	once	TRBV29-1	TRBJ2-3	TGCAGCGTTGGGACTATGGGAGATACGCAGTATTTT	CSVGTMGDTQYF
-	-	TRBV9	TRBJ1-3	TGTGCCAGCAGCGGCCACAGGTTCTTCTCTGGAAACACCATATATTTT	CASSGHRFFSGNTIYF
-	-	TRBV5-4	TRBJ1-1	TGTGCCAGCAGCTTGGGACAAAGCACTGAAGCTTTCTTT	CASSLGQSTEAFF
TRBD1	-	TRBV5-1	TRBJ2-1	TGCGCCAGCAGCTTGGATCTGACAGGGACCAATGAGCAGTTCTTC	CASSLDLTGTNEQFF
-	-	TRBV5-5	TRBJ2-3	TGTGCCAGCAACAGCCGGCGGACAGATACGCAGTATTTT	CASNSRRTDTQYF
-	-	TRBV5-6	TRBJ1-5	TGTGCCAGCAGCCACTTGGGGGGTACCCAGCATTTT	CASSHLGGTQHF
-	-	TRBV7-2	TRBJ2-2	TGTGCCAGCAGGGCGGGAAGCGGGGAGCTGTTTTTT	CASRAGSGELFF
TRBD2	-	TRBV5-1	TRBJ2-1	TGCGCCAGCCTTATAGCGGGAGGGCCCGGGGAGCAGTTCTTC	CASLIAGGPGEQFF
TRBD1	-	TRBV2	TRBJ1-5	TGTGCCAGCAGTGAGCAGGGGGCTGGTCAGCCCCAGCATTTT	CASSEQGAGQPQHF
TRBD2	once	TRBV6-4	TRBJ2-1	TGTGCCAGCAGAAGACTAGCGGGAGTGGTTGAGCAGTTCTTC	CASRRLAGVVEQFF
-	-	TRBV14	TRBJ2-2	TGTGCCAGCAGCCACACGGGGACCAATCTCTATTACACCGGGGAGCTGTTTTTT	CASSHTGTNLYYTGELFF
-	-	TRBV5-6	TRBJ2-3	TGTGCCAGCAGCTTGAAAGGGGCGCGCACAGATACGCAGTATTTT	CASSLKGARTDTQYF
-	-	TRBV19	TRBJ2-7	TGTGCCAGTAGTACCCCCCGACGCGGGTTAGATGAGCAGTACTTC	CASSTPRRGLDEQYF
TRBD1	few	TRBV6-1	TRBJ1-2	TGTGCCAGCAGTGAAACCGGGACAGCCGAATATGGCTACACCTTC	CASSETGTAEYGYTF
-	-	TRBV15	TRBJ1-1	TGTGCCACCAGCCCACGGGCGGGCACTGAAGCTTTCTTT	CATSPRAGTEAFF
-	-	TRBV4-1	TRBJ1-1	TGCGCCAGCAGCCAAGAGGCCCATCTCCCGGGGAACACTGAAGCTTTCTTT	CASSQEAHLPGNTEAFF
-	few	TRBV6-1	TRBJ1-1	TGTGCCAGCAGTGGACCGACAGAGAACACTGAAGCTTTCTTT	CASSGPTENTEAFF
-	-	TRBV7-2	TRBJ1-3	TGTGCCAGCAGCTTAATTATCGTTCCGGGAATATATTTT	CASSLIIVPGIYF
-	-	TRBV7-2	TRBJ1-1	TGTGCCAGCAGCTTAGGGGGTCTGAACACTGAAGCTTTCTTT	CASSLGGLNTEAFF
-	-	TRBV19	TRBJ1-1	TGTGCCAGTAGTATCGGGTGGGTCAGCCTTTTGAACACTGAAGCTTTCTTT	CASSIGWVSLLNTEAFF
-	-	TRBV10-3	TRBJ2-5	TGTGCCATCAGTGAGTCCGGAGAGACCCAGTACTTC	CAISESGETQYF
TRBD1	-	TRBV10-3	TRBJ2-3	TGTGCCATCAGCCAGACAGGGTTGAGCACAGATACGCAGTATTTT	CAISQTGLSTDTQYF
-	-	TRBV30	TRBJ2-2	TGTGCCTGGAGTGTCCACATGGACGGGGAGCTGTTTTTT	CAWSVHMDGELFF
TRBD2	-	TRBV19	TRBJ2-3	TGTGCCAGTAGCGGGAGGGTTAGCACAGATACGCAGTATTTT	CASSGRVSTDTQYF
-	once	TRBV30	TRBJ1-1	TGTGCCTGGAGTCCAGACAGCCATACTGAAGCTTTCTTT	CAWSPDSHTEAFF
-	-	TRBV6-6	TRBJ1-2	TGTGCCAGCAGTTACTCCCCGTCTCTTTCCTACGGCTACACCTTC	CASSYSPSLSYGYTF
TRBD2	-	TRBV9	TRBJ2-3	TGTGCCAGCAGCTTCGGACTAGCGGGATCCACAGATACGCAGTATTTT	CASSFGLAGSTDTQYF